This is a list of T cell receptor beta chains from one sample in a study of shared clonotypes between healthy human individuals. TCRdb's copy holds only in-frame clones and misses some; the assay was immunoSEQ multiplex PCR. The table shows 2.3 million or so clones, with over 85% occurring only once. Sample: naive CD4+ T cells from PBMCs. The receptors originated from a man aged 18 to 29 in good health. Some clones in this sample may be carry-over from other donors' samples. The CDR3 runs from the conserved cysteine through the conserved F or W. The D gene is left open where the match is weak. Rows may omit the clone size; those that give it use once, few, many or a size class.

TRBV29-1	TRBJ2-7	14	TRBD1	NA	CSVGSQGAGYEQYF	TGCAGCGTGGGGTCACAGGGGGCCGGCTACGAGCAGTACTTC
TRBV15	TRBJ2-7	16	NA	NA	CATSRLKTLGGYEQYF	TGTGCCACCAGCAGGCTTAAGACGCTAGGCGGCTACGAGCAGTACTTC
TRBV5-1	TRBJ1-2	15	NA	NA	CASRPGSGVNYGYTF	TGCGCCAGCAGACCCGGAAGCGGGGTTAACTATGGCTACACCTTC
TRBV2	TRBJ2-7	13	NA	NA	CASSGPGGDEQYF	TGTGCCAGCAGTGGGCCGGGTGGCGACGAGCAGTACTTC
TRBV27	TRBJ2-1	14	TRBD2	NA	CASLNGLAVNEQFF	TGTGCCAGCCTGAATGGACTAGCGGTAAATGAGCAGTTCTTC
TRBV10-3	TRBJ1-1	15	TRBD1	NA	CAISESTGGTTEAFF	TGTGCCATCAGTGAGTCGACAGGGGGGACCACTGAAGCTTTCTTT
TRBV5-6	TRBJ2-7	15	NA	NA	CASSVWGMVGNEQYF	TGTGCCAGCAGCGTGTGGGGAATGGTAGGTAACGAGCAGTACTTC
TRBV9	TRBJ2-7	15	TRBD1	NA	CASSVSDRVSYEQYF	TGTGCCAGCAGCGTATCGGACAGGGTCTCCTACGAGCAGTACTTC
TRBV5-1	TRBJ2-7	14	NA	NA	CASSLIGQAYEQYF	TGCGCCAGCAGCTTGATCGGTCAGGCCTACGAGCAGTACTTC
TRBV4-1	TRBJ2-3	17	TRBD2	NA	CASSQGTSGASTDTQYF	TGCGCCAGCAGCCAGGGGACTAGCGGAGCTAGCACAGATACGCAGTATTTT
TRBV27	TRBJ2-7	14	NA	NA	CASSRQQKIYEQYF	TGTGCCAGCAGTAGACAGCAAAAGATCTACGAGCAGTACTTC
TRBV6-6	TRBJ2-5	14	TRBD1	NA	CASRRDRGGETQYF	TGTGCCAGCAGACGAGACAGGGGGGGAGAGACCCAGTACTTC
TRBV7-9	TRBJ1-1	13	NA	NA	CASSPTMNTEAFF	TGTGCCAGCAGCCCTACTATGAACACTGAAGCTTTCTTT
TRBV11-3	TRBJ2-3	14	TRBD1	NA	CASSSGQGPDTQYF	TGTGCCAGCAGCTCCGGACAGGGACCAGATACGCAGTATTTT
TRBV29-1	TRBJ1-1	14	NA	few	CSVEGTEMNTEAFF	TGCAGCGTTGAAGGGACAGAAATGAACACTGAAGCTTTCTTT
TRBV18	TRBJ2-5	16	NA	NA	CASSPPGGRFGETQYF	TGTGCCAGCTCACCACCGGGAGGACGGTTTGGGGAGACCCAGTACTTC
TRBV7-9	TRBJ1-1	13	NA	once	CASSQARDTEAFF	TGTGCCAGCAGTCAGGCCAGGGACACTGAAGCTTTCTTT
TRBV11-2	TRBJ2-3	14	NA	NA	CASSLDRYPDTQYF	TGTGCCAGCAGCTTAGACAGATACCCGGATACGCAGTATTTT
TRBV29-1	TRBJ2-1	14	TRBD1	NA	CSVEVTGGFDEQFF	TGCAGCGTTGAAGTTACAGGGGGTTTCGATGAGCAGTTCTTC
TRBV27	TRBJ1-4	14	NA	NA	CASSSPGLREKLFF	TGTGCCAGCAGTTCCCCGGGTCTCCGGGAAAAACTGTTTTTT
TRBV7-3	TRBJ2-5	15	NA	NA	CASSTSGTTGETQYF	TGTGCCAGCAGCACTTCCGGGACCACGGGGGAGACCCAGTACTTC
TRBV18	TRBJ2-7	15	TRBD2	NA	CASSPRGSVTYEQYF	TGTGCCAGCTCACCCCGCGGGAGCGTAACCTACGAGCAGTACTTC
TRBV5-1	TRBJ1-3	14	NA	once	CASSQDSSGNTIYF	TGCGCCAGCAGCCAGGACAGCTCAGGAAACACCATATATTTT
TRBV2	TRBJ2-7	15	TRBD2	NA	CASSSPGLGIDEQYF	TGTGCCAGCAGTTCTCCGGGACTAGGGATTGACGAGCAGTACTTC
TRBV19	TRBJ1-1	15	NA	NA	CASSMGGGFRTEAFF	TGTGCCAGTAGTATGGGAGGGGGTTTTCGGACTGAAGCTTTCTTT
TRBV7-9	TRBJ1-1	16	NA	NA	CASSFRQGPMNTEAFF	TGTGCCAGCAGCTTTCGTCAGGGACCCATGAACACTGAAGCTTTCTTT
TRBV30	TRBJ2-1	11	NA	NA	CAWSGNNEQFF	TGTGCCTGGAGCGGGAACAATGAGCAGTTCTTC
TRBV28	TRBJ2-7	16	TRBD2	NA	CASSLITKSGSYEQYF	TGTGCCAGCAGTTTAATAACCAAAAGCGGGAGCTACGAGCAGTACTTC
TRBV19	TRBJ1-1	14	TRBD1	NA	CASSPRTGGTEAFF	TGTGCCAGTAGTCCGCGGACAGGGGGCACTGAAGCTTTCTTT
TRBV5-6	TRBJ1-2	14	TRBD1	NA	CASSWDRGGYGYTF	TGTGCCAGCAGCTGGGACAGGGGAGGATATGGCTACACCTTC
TRBV4-3	TRBJ2-7	14	TRBD1	NA	CASSRNGQDYEQYF	TGCGCCAGCAGCCGTAACGGACAGGACTACGAGCAGTACTTC
TRBV28	TRBJ1-4	11	NA	few	CASSTNEKLFF	TGTGCCAGCAGTACTAATGAAAAACTGTTTTTT
TRBV7-8	TRBJ2-3	15	NA	NA	CASSLRAAGGDTQYF	TGTGCCAGCAGCTTAAGAGCGGCCGGGGGAGATACGCAGTATTTT
TRBV19	TRBJ1-5	16	TRBD1	NA	CASSIPTGQSNQPQHF	TGTGCCAGTAGTATTCCCACGGGACAGAGCAATCAGCCCCAGCATTTT
TRBV28	TRBJ1-1	13	NA	once	CASTPPRNTEAFF	TGTGCCAGCACCCCACCCCGGAACACTGAAGCTTTCTTT
TRBV19	TRBJ2-7	15	TRBD1	NA	CASSIGAGGPYEQYF	TGTGCCAGTAGTATAGGAGCAGGGGGCCCCTACGAGCAGTACTTC
TRBV7-8	TRBJ1-4	15	NA	NA	CASSLVGTTNEKLFF	TGTGCCAGCAGCTTAGTCGGGACAACTAATGAAAAACTGTTTTTT
TRBV11-2	TRBJ2-7	15	NA	once	CASSPRHLSSYEQYF	TGTGCCAGCAGCCCCCGCCACCTTAGCTCCTACGAGCAGTACTTC
TRBV2	TRBJ2-2	16	TRBD1	NA	CASSDTGGSNTGELFF	TGTGCCAGCAGTGACACAGGGGGCTCGAACACCGGGGAGCTGTTTTTT
TRBV28	TRBJ1-5	16	NA	NA	CASSLSSVYSNQPQHF	TGTGCCAGCAGTTTATCTTCCGTATATAGCAATCAGCCCCAGCATTTT
TRBV25-1	TRBJ1-4	15	TRBD1	NA	CASSDLDRGDGKLFF	TGTGCCAGCAGTGATCTGGACAGGGGTGACGGAAAACTGTTTTTT
TRBV5-1	TRBJ2-7	15	NA	NA	CASSPLAGGLDEQYF	TGCGCCAGCAGCCCCCTGGCTGGGGGACTGGACGAGCAGTACTTC
TRBV18	TRBJ2-3	16	NA	NA	CASSPRAVSSTDTQYF	TGTGCCAGCTCCCCCCGAGCGGTATCTAGCACAGATACGCAGTATTTT
TRBV12-5	TRBJ2-1	17	TRBD2	NA	CASGLDTGLAGANEQFF	TGTGCTAGTGGTTTGGACACGGGTCTAGCGGGGGCCAATGAGCAGTTCTTC
TRBV30	TRBJ1-1	13	NA	NA	CAWSFRVNTEAFF	TGTGCCTGGAGTTTCAGGGTGAACACTGAAGCTTTCTTT
TRBV28	TRBJ2-3	13	NA	NA	CASSPVSTDTQYF	TGTGCCAGCAGCCCGGTGAGCACAGATACGCAGTATTTT
TRBV28	TRBJ1-1	11	NA	NA	CASRSNTEAFF	TGTGCCAGCAGATCGAACACTGAAGCTTTCTTT
TRBV4-1	TRBJ2-4	17	TRBD1	NA	CASSHAYTGGVQDIQYF	TGCGCCAGCAGCCATGCTTATACAGGGGGTGTTCAAGACATTCAGTACTTC
TRBV18	TRBJ2-7	15	TRBD2	NA	CASSPRLAGPDEQYF	TGTGCCAGCTCTCCAAGACTAGCGGGACCCGACGAGCAGTACTTC
TRBV28	TRBJ1-1	14	NA	few	CASRDGTTNTEAFF	TGTGCCAGCAGAGACGGGACAACGAACACTGAAGCTTTCTTT
TRBV11-2	TRBJ2-7	15	NA	NA	CASSLARGVGYEQYF	TGTGCCAGCAGCTTGGCCCGCGGGGTCGGCTACGAGCAGTACTTC
TRBV18	TRBJ2-3	15	NA	NA	CASSPSRVRSDTQYF	TGTGCCAGCTCACCATCCCGCGTTCGGTCAGATACGCAGTATTTT
TRBV7-2	TRBJ2-5	13	TRBD1	NA	CASSFDRVGEQYF	TGTGCCAGCAGCTTTGACAGGGTTGGAGAGCAGTACTTC
TRBV28	TRBJ2-7	16	NA	NA	CASSSTAALGSYEQYF	TGTGCCAGCAGCTCCACCGCAGCGCTGGGATCCTACGAGCAGTACTTC
TRBV28	TRBJ2-7	15	TRBD2	NA	CASSPGASGTGEQYF	TGTGCCAGCAGTCCAGGGGCTAGCGGGACGGGCGAGCAGTACTTC
TRBV11-2	TRBJ2-3	17	TRBD2	once	CASSSLSSSGRTDTQYF	TGTGCCAGCAGCTCTCTGTCGTCTAGCGGACGCACAGATACGCAGTATTTT
TRBV19	TRBJ2-5	16	TRBD1	NA	CASSLVWSGGQETQYF	TGTGCCAGTAGTCTCGTTTGGTCAGGGGGACAAGAGACCCAGTACTTC